This is a list of T cell receptor beta chains from one sample in a study of shared clonotypes between healthy human individuals. TCRdb's table, derived via immunoSEQ multiplex PCR, lists solely in-frame clones and lacks some. Of about 1.1 million clones listed, approximately 80% are singletons. The sequencing input was memory CD4+ T cells from PBMCs. Receptors originate from a young man in good health. Some clones in this sample may be carry-over from other donors' samples. Both conserved end residues are part of each CDR3. The D gene is left open where the match is weak. Size tells how often a clone was seen (once, few, many) or the class of an expanded clone, and some rows leave it out.

abundance	j_gene	d_gene	v_gene	CDR3nt	CDR3aa
NA	TRBJ2-6	NA	TRBV5-1	TGCGCCAGCAGCCCACCTTGGGGCTCTGGGGCCAACGTCCTGACTTTC	CASSPPWGSGANVLTF
NA	TRBJ2-3	TRBD2	TRBV6-5	TGTGCCAGCAGTTACAAGCGGGACACAGATACGCAGTATTTT	CASSYKRDTDTQYF
NA	TRBJ2-7	TRBD1	TRBV5-1	TGCGCCAGCAGGACACAGGGGGCCGCCTACGAGCAGTACTTC	CASRTQGAAYEQYF
NA	TRBJ1-2	NA	TRBV6-5	TGTGCCAGCAGTTACACACAGGCGAGGGGCAACTATGGCTACACCTTC	CASSYTQARGNYGYTF
NA	TRBJ2-7	TRBD2	TRBV6-5	TGTGCCAGCAGTTACTCGACTGCTAGCGGGAGGGGGGAGCAGTACTTC	CASSYSTASGRGEQYF
NA	TRBJ2-7	TRBD1	TRBV19	TGTGCCAGTAGTGCCGACAGGGCGAGCTACGAGCAGTACTTC	CASSADRASYEQYF
NA	TRBJ1-1	NA	TRBV28	TGTGCCAGCAGGTTCGAGGCTCTGAACACTGAAGCTTTCTTT	CASRFEALNTEAFF
NA	TRBJ2-7	NA	TRBV30	TGTGCCTGGAGTGTAACGGGTCACGAGCAGTACTTC	CAWSVTGHEQYF
NA	TRBJ1-2	NA	TRBV10-1	TGCGCCAGCTTTACAGACGAAAAAAGCAACTATGGCTACACCTTC	CASFTDEKSNYGYTF
many	TRBJ1-1	NA	TRBV11-3	TGTGCCAGCAGTACTGAAGCTTTCTTT	CASSTEAFF
NA	TRBJ2-7	NA	TRBV2	TGTGCCAGCAGTGATAGGCAACCTTACGAGCAGTACTTC	CASSDRQPYEQYF
few	TRBJ1-1	NA	TRBV30	TGTGCCTGGGGTCATTACCGGGGGGTGAACACTGAAGCTTTCTTT	CAWGHYRGVNTEAFF
NA	TRBJ2-5	NA	TRBV4-1	TGCGCCAGCAGCCAAGTGGTCGACGAGGAGACCCAGTACTTC	CASSQVVDEETQYF
NA	TRBJ1-2	NA	TRBV28	TGTGCCAGCAGTCCTCACCGGGCTAACCCCTATGGCTACACCTTC	CASSPHRANPYGYTF
NA	TRBJ2-7	NA	TRBV18	TGTGCCAGCTCGCGACAGGACTCCTACGAGCAGTACTTC	CASSRQDSYEQYF
NA	TRBJ2-5	TRBD2	TRBV10-2	TGCGCCAGCACCCCCGGGCCCCAGAGGGAGGGGACCCAGTACTTC	CASTPGPQREGTQYF
NA	TRBJ2-3	TRBD2	TRBV5-1	TGCGCCAGCAGCTTCGGGACTAGCGGGAGTAATACGCAGTATTTT	CASSFGTSGSNTQYF
NA	TRBJ1-2	NA	TRBV28	TGTGCAGCAGCGGGCCTTAACTATGGCTACACCTTC	CAAAGLNYGYTF
NA	TRBJ2-3	TRBD2	TRBV18	TGTGCCAGCTCACCGGGACTAGCGGGAACAGATACGCAGTATTTT	CASSPGLAGTDTQYF
NA	TRBJ2-1	NA	TRBV27	TGTGCCAGCAGTTCATTTACTAGATCCTTGGATGAGCAGTTCTTC	CASSSFTRSLDEQFF
NA	TRBJ1-2	NA	TRBV5-5	TGTGCCAGCAGCTTGGTATTGGGGGGAGGAGGCTATGGCTACACCTTC	CASSLVLGGGGYGYTF
NA	TRBJ2-7	TRBD2	TRBV2	TGTGCCAGCGGGACTAGCGGGAGGGCCCCCTACGAGCAGTACTTC	CASGTSGRAPYEQYF
NA	TRBJ2-3	TRBD2	TRBV10-3	TGTGCCATCAGTGAAGGCCTAGCGGGCACAGATACGCAGTATTTT	CAISEGLAGTDTQYF
many	TRBJ2-7	TRBD2	TRBV19	TGTGCCAGTAGTATAGCGACTAGCGGAGAGGCCGAGCAGTACTTC	CASSIATSGEAEQYF
NA	TRBJ2-2	NA	TRBV7-9	TGTGCCAGCAGCCCACAGGTCGCCGGGGAGCTGTTTTTT	CASSPQVAGELFF
NA	TRBJ1-5	NA	TRBV28	TGTGCCAGCAGATTTGGAAGATTAGGGAATCAGCCCCAGCATTTT	CASRFGRLGNQPQHF